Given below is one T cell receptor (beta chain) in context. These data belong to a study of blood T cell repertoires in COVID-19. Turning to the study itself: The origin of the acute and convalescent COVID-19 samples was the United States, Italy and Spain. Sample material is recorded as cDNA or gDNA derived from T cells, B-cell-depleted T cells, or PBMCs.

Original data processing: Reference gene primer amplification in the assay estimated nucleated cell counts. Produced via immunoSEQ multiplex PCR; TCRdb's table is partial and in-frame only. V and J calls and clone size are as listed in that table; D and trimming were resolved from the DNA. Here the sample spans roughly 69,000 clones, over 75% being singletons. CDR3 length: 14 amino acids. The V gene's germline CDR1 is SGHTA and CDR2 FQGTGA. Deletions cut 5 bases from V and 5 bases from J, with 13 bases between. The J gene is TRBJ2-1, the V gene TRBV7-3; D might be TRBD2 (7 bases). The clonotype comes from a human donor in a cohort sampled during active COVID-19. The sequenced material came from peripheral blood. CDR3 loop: CASSPGGGNNEQFF. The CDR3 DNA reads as TGTGCCAGCAGCCCGGGGGGCGGGAACAATGAGCAGTTCTTC.